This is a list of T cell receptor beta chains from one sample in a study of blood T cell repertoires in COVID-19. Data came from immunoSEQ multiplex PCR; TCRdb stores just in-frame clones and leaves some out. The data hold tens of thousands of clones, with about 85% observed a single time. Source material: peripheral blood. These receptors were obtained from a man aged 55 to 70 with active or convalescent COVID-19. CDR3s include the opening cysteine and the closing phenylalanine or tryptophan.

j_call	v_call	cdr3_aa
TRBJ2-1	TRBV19	CASSTGTGSLNEQFF
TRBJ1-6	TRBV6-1	CASSEAVAGTIPNSPLHF
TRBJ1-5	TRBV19	CASILQGSNQPQHF
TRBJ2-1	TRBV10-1	CASSESMGQGVLLSYNEQFF
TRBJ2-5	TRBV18	CASSLGLQETQYF
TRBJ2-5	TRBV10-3	CAISASGGAGETQYF
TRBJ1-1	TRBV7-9	CASSARQAGRGAEAFF
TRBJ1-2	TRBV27	CASSGPQGFIYGYTF
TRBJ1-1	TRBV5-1	CASGQMNTEAFF
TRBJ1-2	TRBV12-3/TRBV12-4	CASSYHRDGYTF
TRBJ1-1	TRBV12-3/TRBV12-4	CASSLIGGSAFF
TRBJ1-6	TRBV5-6	CASSLTGVHNSPLHF
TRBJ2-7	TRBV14	CASSQAYEQYF
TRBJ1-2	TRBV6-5	CASTVGQGDGYTF
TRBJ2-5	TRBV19	CASSIGQGHQETQYF
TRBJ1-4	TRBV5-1	CASSLRTGNEKLFF
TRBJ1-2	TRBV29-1	CSVEKGVLGYTF
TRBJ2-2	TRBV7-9	CASSSDRVNTGELFF
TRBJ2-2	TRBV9	CASSPPYVRAPGELFF
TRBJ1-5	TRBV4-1	CASSQGGGISNQPQHF
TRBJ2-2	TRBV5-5	CASSPDTNTGELFF
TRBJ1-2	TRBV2	CASSEPREGYGYTF
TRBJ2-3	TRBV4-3	CASSQDFGASGGTDTQYF
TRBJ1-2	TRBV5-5	CASSLVQDYGYTF
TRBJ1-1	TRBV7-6	CASSPSGGLTEAFF
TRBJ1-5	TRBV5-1	CASSPQTGGNQPQHF
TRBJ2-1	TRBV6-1	CASSELAGDYNEQFF
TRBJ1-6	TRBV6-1	CASSEGVPRINSPLHF
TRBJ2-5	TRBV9	CASSYGQNQETQYF
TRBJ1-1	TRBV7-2	CASSLAGQGGTEAFF
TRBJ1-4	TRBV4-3	CASSRGTLRNEKLFF
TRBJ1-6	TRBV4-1	CASSQAGAYNSPLHF
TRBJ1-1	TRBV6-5	CASSRGQEAFF
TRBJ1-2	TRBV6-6	CASSSGQGVSYTF
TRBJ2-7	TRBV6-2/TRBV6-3	CASRPSGGSEQYF
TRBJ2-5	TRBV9	CASSRNSGDQETQYF
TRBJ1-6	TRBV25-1	CASSEQGGGSPLHF
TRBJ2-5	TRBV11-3	CASSLPSGGQETQYF
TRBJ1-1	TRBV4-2	CASSQDYTTGGLDTEAFF
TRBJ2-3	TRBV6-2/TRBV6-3	CASSGTSGNTDTQYF
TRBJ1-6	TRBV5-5	CASSFGQGSNSPLHF
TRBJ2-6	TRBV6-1	CASEEAGANVLTF
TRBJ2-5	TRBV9	CASSVGLAVGATQYF
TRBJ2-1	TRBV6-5	CASGARGSYNEQFF
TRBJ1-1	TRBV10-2	CASGAGHNTEAFF
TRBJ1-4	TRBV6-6	CASSRQEKLFF
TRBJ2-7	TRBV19	CASSMRGSGVSYEQYF
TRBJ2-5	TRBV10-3	CAIKQGTNQETQYF
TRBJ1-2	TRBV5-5	CASSPSSRLGYTF
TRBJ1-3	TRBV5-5	CASSRTGTTLSGNTIYF
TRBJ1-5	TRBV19	CASARGASNQPQHF
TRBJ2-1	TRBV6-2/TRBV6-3	CASSYRATSSYNEQFF